Each of the 28 T cell receptor beta chains below was sequenced from the same sample in a study of T cells in Graves' hyperthyroidism and ophthalmopathy. The investigators amplified TCR beta CDR3 regions from RNA transcripts. TCR CDR3 underwent first-round RT-PCR with the HTBI primer set. MiXCR was run by TCRdb on the multiplex PCR reads, yielding one entry per CDR3 protein. The sample lists a few hundred thousand distinct CDR3 sequences, roughly 15% occurring once. The sequenced material came from blood. Every receptor here comes from a woman aged 35 to 49 with Graves' ophthalmopathy.

Remarks on this clonotype: One base away lies a much larger clone, so this may be a sequencing read error. The chain has TRBV12-3 or TRBV12-4 and TRBJ2-5, with D possibly TRBD1 on 5 matching bases. CDR3 length: 17 residues. The CDR3 loop is CTSSLGAGLAYKETQYF. CDR3 nucleotide sequence: TGTACCAGCAGTTTGGGCGCAGGGTTGGCCTACAAAGAGACCCAGTACTTC.

On this clonotype: Sequence at one end of the junction differs from germline and may be a read error. The chain couples TRBV7-9 to TRBJ2-2; 10 nucleotides align to TRBD1. CDR1 is SEHNR, CDR2 FQNEAQ, per germline (reference sequence). This CDR3 region has 15 residues. The CDR3 sequence: CASSPGQGYTGELSF. The CDR3 DNA is TGTGCCAGCAGCCCGGGACAGGGGTACACCGGGGAGCTGTCTTTT. Complete variable domain (other parts from reference TRBV7-9 and TRBJ2-2): DTGVSQNPRHKITKRGQNVTFRCDPISEHNRLYWYRQTLGQGPEFLTYFQNEAQLEKSRLLSDRFSAERPKGSFSTLEIQRTEQGDSAMYLCASSPGQGYTGELSFGEGSRLTVL.

The V call is TRBV7-8, the J call TRBJ2-1; 8 nucleotides line up with TRBD2. V was clipped by 3 bases and J by 15 bases; unmatched bases: 16. Germline V gene data show CDR1 as SGHVS and CDR2 as FQNEAQ. CDR3 length: 15 residues. CDR3 nucleotide sequence: TGTGCCAGCAGCTTTCCCATGACTAGCGACGTTCTCCCGTTCTTC. This sequence encodes CASSFPMTSDVLPFF.

This chain connects TRBV5-1 to TRBJ2-2; TRBD2 matches 11 bases. V dropped 4 bases and J dropped 1; count of bases not matched to a gene: 6. The germline V gene encodes CDR1 SGHRS and CDR2 YFSETQ. This CDR3 has 17 residues. CDR3 in amino acids: CASSPLAGGQNTGELFF. The DNA for the CDR3 is TGCGCCAGCAGCCCGCTAGCGGGAGGTCAGAACACCGGGGAGCTGTTTTTT. Looking up the rest from reference TRBV5-1 and TRBJ2-2 gives the full variable domain: KAGVTQTPRYLIKTRGQQVTLSCSPISGHRSVSWYQQTPGQGLQFLFEYFSETQRNKGNFPGRFSGRQFSNSRSEMNVSTLELGDSALYLCASSPLAGGQNTGELFFGEGSRLTVL.

This clonotype has only a few counts. The chain recombines TRBV6-4 with TRBJ1-5, with TRBD1 as a possible D gene (5 bases). Trimming removed 4 bases from V and 5 bases from J, with 15 bases in between. Germline CDR1 MRHNA, CDR2 SNTAGT. The CDR3 has 15 amino acids. The CDR3 sequence: CASSGFQDNHQPQHF. The DNA for the CDR3 is TGTGCCAGCAGTGGATTTCAGGACAATCATCAGCCCCAGCATTTT.

This clonotype was seen many times. J is TRBJ1-1 and V is TRBV2, with no clear D. This CDR3 spans 15 amino acids. From germline, CDR1 is SNHLY and CDR2 FYNNEI. V was cut by 6 bases and J by 6 bases, with 20 bases left in between. The DNA for the CDR3 is TGTGCCAGCAGGACTGGATGGGGTGGACGCTCTGAAGCTTTCTTT. This codes for CASRTGWGGRSEAFF.

The CDR3 nucleotides read TGTGCCAGCAGTTTATACAGCGGGAAACCCTACGAGCAGTACTTC. This codes for CASSLYSGKPYEQYF. The chain uses TRBV28 and TRBJ2-7; 7 bases match TRBD2. The V gene end was trimmed by 1 base and the J gene end by 2 bases; junction bases not matched to a gene: 5. The CDR3 has 15 amino acids. CDR1 MDHEN and CDR2 SYDVKM come from the germline V gene.

This clonotype showed up many times. This chain uses TRBV3-1 with TRBJ2-5; possible D gene TRBD1, 6 bases. V was trimmed by 0 bases and J by 1 base, leaving 9 bases between them. Looked up from germline, CDR1 is LGHDT and CDR2 is YNNKEL (reference sequence). CDR3 length: 15 residues. The CDR3 DNA sequence: TGTGCCAGCAGCCAAGATTGGACAGCCCAAGAGACCCAGTACTTC. Translated: CASSQDWTAQETQYF.

In this sample, this clonotype turned up a few times. This chain uses TRBV5-1 with TRBJ2-1; 8 nucleotides align to TRBD2. V gave up 0 bases and J gave up 9 bases; unmatched junction bases: 8. Germline CDR1 and CDR2: SGHRS and YFSETQ. The CDR3 extends over 15 amino acids. The CDR3 region has the DNA TGCGCCAGCAGCTTGGCCCCCGGGACTAGGGGTGAGCAGTTCTTC. As protein: CASSLAPGTRGEQFF.

This clonotype was seen a few times. V is TRBV20-1 and J is TRBJ1-1, with D tentatively TRBD1 (5 bases). Germline V CDR1 and CDR2: DFQATT, SNEGSKA (reference sequence). Trimming pared 0 bases from V and 3 bases from J, leaving 14 bases between. The CDR3 totals 15 residues. CDR3 protein: CSARDLRGPYTEAFF. CDR3 nucleotide sequence: TGCAGTGCTAGAGATTTAAGGGGCCCTTACACTGAAGCTTTCTTT.

Written as DNA, the CDR3 is TGCAGCGTCCGCCTTCTGGACTTGCCCACTGAAGCTTTCTTT. It yields the protein CSVRLLDLPTEAFF. The chain is built from TRBV29-1 and TRBJ1-1; D is unresolved. The CDR3 has 14 residues. Germline V lookup: CDR1 SQVTM, CDR2 ANQGSEA. Trimming cost V 6 bases and J 4 bases, with 18 bases left between them. Supplemented by reference TRBV29-1 and TRBJ1-1, the full variable domain reads SAVISQKPSRDICQRGTSLTIQCQVDSQVTMMFWYRQQPGQSLTLIATANQGSEATYESGFVIDKFPISRPNLTFSTLTVSNMSPEDSSIYLCSVRLLDLPTEAFFGQGTRLTVV.

There are many counts of this clonotype. CDR3 residues: CASSYGAENEKLFF. CDR3 sequence (DNA): TGTGCCAGCAGTTACGGGGCAGAAAATGAAAAACTGTTTTTT. This chain joins TRBV6-5 and TRBJ1-4, with D possibly TRBD1 on 5 matching bases. Trimming took off 2 bases at V and 5 bases at J, with 9 bases between the two ends. CDR3 length: 14 amino acids. The V gene's germline CDR1 is MNHEY and CDR2 SVGAGI.

This clonotype occurred a few times. CDR3: CASSLDRSGANVLTF. As DNA, the CDR3 is TGTGCCAGCTCCCTTGACAGGTCTGGGGCCAACGTCCTGACTTTC. This sequence joins TRBV6-1 and TRBJ2-6; TRBD1 is a possible D gene (6 bases). This CDR3 contains 15 residues. Germline loops: CDR1 MNHNS, CDR2 SASEGT. The V end lost 8 bases, the J end lost 1 base, and 12 bases lay between the germline ends.

About this clonotype itself: A much bigger clone sits one base away, suggesting this may be a read error. The gene calls are TRBV9 and TRBJ2-2; 8 bases agree with TRBD1. The CDR3 loop spans 15 amino acids. Germline CDR1 is SGDLS and CDR2 is YYNGEE. The CDR3 spells CASSGGQANTGELSF. CDR3 DNA: TGTGCCAGCAGCGGGGGACAGGCGAACACCGGGGAGCTGTCTTTT. The full variable domain, its missing parts supplied by reference TRBV9 and TRBJ2-2, is DSGVTQTPKHLITATGQRVTLRCSPRSGDLSVYWYQQSLDQGLQFLIQYYNGEERAKGNILERFSAQQFPDLHSELNLSSLELGDSALYFCASSGGQANTGELSFGEGSRLTVL.

This clonotype was detected many times. The chain has TRBV28 and TRBJ1-2; D remains ambiguous. Germline CDR1 and CDR2: MDHEN and SYDVKM. Trimming shortened V by 6 bases and J by 8 bases, and 13 bases separated the two germline ends. CDR3 length: 12 residues. The CDR3 DNA reads as TGTGCCAGCAGCCCTCACATAGGGGGCTACACCTTC. Its protein product is CASSPHIGGYTF.

The chain links TRBV7-8 to TRBJ1-2; D remains unclear. CDR1 SGHVS and CDR2 FQNEAQ come from the germline V gene. This CDR3 has 14 residues. Trimming removed 6 bases at V and 0 bases at J, with 11 bases between. This CDR3 reads CASSPGLSNYGYTF. In DNA, the CDR3 is TGTGCCAGCAGTCCCGGACTGTCTAACTATGGCTACACCTTC.

The rearrangement joins TRBV6-5 to TRBJ2-5; 9 nucleotides match TRBD1. Germline CDR1 MNHEY, CDR2 SVGAGI. Trimming at V came to 1 base and at J to 5 bases, leaving 5 bases not matched to a gene. The CDR3 extends over 15 amino acids. CDR3 coding DNA: TGTGCCAGCAGTTACTGGACAGGGGTTTTGGAGACCCAGTACTTC. It yields the protein CASSYWTGVLETQYF.

This clonotype came up many times. The gene calls are TRBV11-2 and TRBJ2-3; D is ambiguous. V shed 4 bases and J shed 5 bases, with 7 bases lying between them. Germline-derived CDR1 and CDR2 are SGHAT and FQNNGV. The CDR3 is 12 residues long. The CDR3 nucleotides are TGTGCCAGCAGCTCCCTCGGAGATACGCAGTATTTT. Amino acids: CASSSLGDTQYF.

Many counts were recorded for this clonotype. The chain employs TRBV12-3 or TRBV12-4 and TRBJ1-1, with 7 bases that match TRBD1. Losses at the gene ends were 6 bases for V and 4 bases for J; bases not matched to a gene: 8. CDR3 size: 14 residues. This chain's CDR3 is CASRKTGVVTEAFF. Written as DNA, the CDR3 is TGTGCCAGCAGAAAAACAGGGGTAGTCACTGAAGCTTTCTTT.

This clonotype was counted ten times or more. The chain carries TRBV15 and TRBJ2-7; D may be TRBD1 (6 bases). Trimming cost V 0 bases and J 1 base, with 13 bases left between them. Germline values: CDR1 LNHNV, CDR2 YYDKDF (reference sequence). The CDR3 contains 16 residues. Here the CDR3 reads CATSRDFGTGSYEQYF. The CDR3 bases are TGTGCCACCAGCAGAGACTTCGGCACAGGGTCCTACGAGCAGTACTTC.

At least ten counts were recorded for this clonotype. The genes are TRBV7-9 and TRBJ1-1; a weak D match, TRBD1 (5 bases). Trimming removed 5 bases from V and 4 bases from J, with 17 bases in between. CDR1 is SEHNR, CDR2 FQNEAQ, per germline (reference sequence). The CDR3 covers 15 residues. The CDR3 reads CASSPNLRVSTEAFF. The CDR3 DNA is TGTGCCAGCAGCCCCAACCTCAGGGTTAGCACTGAAGCTTTCTTT.

This clonotype has at least ten counts. The genes are TRBV9 and TRBJ1-1; TRBD1 matches at 8 bases. The CDR3 has 11 residues. J was trimmed by 9 bases and V by 4 bases; bases with no gene match: 2. Looked up from germline, CDR1 is SGDLS and CDR2 is YYNGEE. The CDR3 sequence: CASSSGGQAFF. CDR3 in DNA: TGTGCCAGCAGCTCAGGGGGCCAAGCTTTCTTT.

The chain is built from TRBV12-3 or TRBV12-4 and TRBJ2-3; weak D call: TRBD1 (8 bases). Trimming shortened V by 6 bases and J by 2 bases, and 15 bases separated the two germline ends. This CDR3 contains 15 residues. The CDR3 sequence: CASSQGAGDTDTQYF. As DNA, the CDR3 is TGTGCCAGCAGCCAGGGGGCGGGGGACACAGATACGCAGTATTTT.

The CDR3 DNA sequence: TGTGCCAGCAGTTCAGGACAGGGGTATGAAAAACTGTTTTTT. Translating it yields CASSSGQGYEKLFF. The V and J genes are TRBV27 and TRBJ1-4, with TRBD1 matching over 9 bases. CDR1 is MNHEY, CDR2 SMNVEV, per germline (reference sequence). CDR3 length: 14 amino acids. With V trimmed by 4 bases and J by 6 bases, 3 bases remained unmatched.

The table lists this clonotype with many counts. The V and J genes are TRBV20-1 and TRBJ2-2; 8 nucleotides align to TRBD1. The trim removed 1 base at V and 3 bases at J, leaving 4 bases unmatched. CDR3 length: 15 residues. The germline gives CDR1 DFQATT, CDR2 SNEGSKA (reference sequence). The CDR3 DNA is TGCAGTGCTAGAGTTCCGGACAGGGACACCGGGGAGCTGTTTTTT. Its protein product is CSARVPDRDTGELFF.

This clonotype occurred many times. The chain joins TRBV2 to TRBJ2-7; tentatively, D is TRBD2 (5 bases). CDR3 length equals 12 residues. V was clipped by 2 bases and J by 9 bases, with 11 bases between them. Germline assignment: CDR1 SNHLY and CDR2 FYNNEI. CDR3 coding DNA: TGTGCCAGCAGTGAACAATTTAGCGCGCAGTACTTC. It translates to CASSEQFSAQYF.

The chain carries TRBV15 and TRBJ1-5; 8 bases match TRBD1. The trim removed 5 bases at V and 4 bases at J, leaving 1 base unmatched. The CDR3 totals 13 residues. Germline lookup yields CDR1 LNHNV and CDR2 YYDKDF (reference sequence). Here the CDR3 DNA reads TGTGCCACCAGCCGGGACAGGAATCAGCCCCAGCATTTT. It yields the protein CATSRDRNQPQHF.

This clonotype came up a few times. The chain recombines TRBV7-2 with TRBJ2-5; maybe TRBD1 (6 bases). The CDR3 runs to 14 residues. Germline assignment: CDR1 SGHTA and CDR2 FQGNSA. Trimming took off 6 bases at V and 0 bases at J, with 11 bases between the two ends. As DNA, the CDR3 is TGTGCCAGCAGTTTCGGGACATACCAAGAGACCCAGTACTTC. Protein: CASSFGTYQETQYF.